This is a list of T cell receptor beta chains from one sample in a study of T-cell reconstitution after alpha-beta-depleted transplantation in children. One entry per CDR3 protein results from TCRdb running MiXCR on the PCR reads. The sample carries about 350,000 distinct CDR3 sequences, around 15% recorded once. This specimen was PBMCs, mostly from graft donor cells, taken 360 days after TCRalphabeta/CD19-depleted stem cell transplant. The receptors come from a male patient aged 2 to 10 who had a stem cell transplant for acute lymphoblastic leukemia, so the T cells may come from the graft donor. Each CDR3 is given with its conserved first and last residue. A D gene is named only where the DNA matches it firmly. Where a row states a size, it is once, few, many or the class of an expanded clone; other rows omit it.

>.|.|TRBV12-3/TRBV12-4|TRBJ2-5|12
CASSWGAETQYF
TGTGCCAGCAGTTGGGGAGCGGAAACCCAGTACTTC
>few|.|TRBV7-2|TRBJ2-2|15
CASSPDQGNTGELFF
TGTGCCAGCAGCCCCGACCAGGGTAACACCGGGGAGCTGTTTTTT
>.|TRBD2|TRBV20-1|TRBJ2-5|15
CSANSGLAGQETQYF
TGCAGTGCTAACTCGGGACTAGCGGGCCAAGAGACCCAGTACTTC
>few|TRBD1|TRBV12-3/TRBV12-4|TRBJ2-2|15
CASTDRGGNTGELFF
TGTGCCAGCACGGACAGGGGAGGGAACACCGGGGAGCTGTTTTTT
>few|TRBD2|TRBV20-1|TRBJ2-1|12
CSARQGLVGQFF
TGCAGTGCTAGACAGGGACTAGTCGGGCAGTTCTTC
>.|.|TRBV12-3/TRBV12-4|TRBJ1-5|16
CASSLSGIGIEQPQHF
TGTGCCAGCAGTTTGTCTGGGATCGGTATTGAGCAGCCCCAGCATTTT
>few|TRBD2|TRBV5-1|TRBJ2-3|17
CASSLVSGRASADTQYF
TGCGCCAGCAGCTTGGTCAGCGGGAGGGCTAGCGCAGATACGCAGTATTTT
>many|.|TRBV20-1|TRBJ1-5|15
CSATMGEYSNQPQHF
TGCAGTGCCACCATGGGGGAGTATAGCAATCAGCCCCAGCATTTT
>many|.|TRBV7-2|TRBJ1-2|13
CASSPWANYGYTF
TGTGCCAGCAGCCCCTGGGCTAACTATGGCTACACCTTC
>.|TRBD2|TRBV5-1|TRBJ2-1|18
CASSLGLAAQTFYNEQFF
TGCGCCAGCAGCTTGGGGCTAGCGGCACAGACTTTCTACAATGAGCAGTTCTTC
>.|.|TRBV28|TRBJ2-2|13
CASSLSVPGELFF
TGTGCCAGCAGTTTAAGCGTACCCGGGGAGCTGTTTTTT
>few|.|TRBV12-3/TRBV12-4|TRBJ2-6|15
CASSSPTGRANVLTF
TGTGCCAGCAGTTCCCCGACAGGACGGGCCAACGTCCTGACTTTC
>few|TRBD2|TRBV5-6|TRBJ2-1|15
CASKMGGEPYNEQFF
TGTGCCAGCAAAATGGGGGGGGAGCCCTACAATGAGCAGTTCTTC
>.|TRBD1|TRBV28|TRBJ2-2|17
CASSLQTGGPNTGELFF
TGTGCCAGCAGTTTGCAGACAGGGGGCCCGAACACCGGGGAGCTGTTTTTT
>.|TRBD1|TRBV28|TRBJ2-7|17
CASSLLAGQGVDYEQYF
TGTGCCAGCAGTTTATTGGCAGGACAGGGGGTAGACTACGAGCAGTACTTC
>few|TRBD1|TRBV20-1|TRBJ2-5|15
CSATDRDRDQETQYF
TGCAGTGCTACTGACCGGGACAGGGATCAAGAGACCCAGTACTTC
>.|TRBD1|TRBV7-9|TRBJ1-1|14
CASSFWTGNTEAFF
TGTGCCAGCAGCTTCTGGACAGGGAACACTGAAGCTTTCTTT
>.|.|TRBV7-9|TRBJ1-2|13
CASSLDRWYGYTF
TGTGCCAGCAGCCTCGACAGGTGGTATGGCTACACCTTC
>few|.|TRBV5-1|TRBJ2-1|13
CASSTGPRNEQFF
TGCGCCAGCAGCACCGGGCCCAGGAATGAGCAGTTCTTC